The entry below gives a single TCR beta chain sequence along with its context. This sample was included in a study of blood T cell repertoires in COVID-19. Germline-derived CDR1 and CDR2 are SGHTA and FQGTGA. V was clipped by 1 base and J by 2 bases; unmatched bases: 3. The CDR3 covers 15 residues. The protocol was immunoSEQ multiplex PCR, while the TCRdb copy is restricted to in-frame clones and leaves out a portion. The sample lists a few hundred thousand clones; around 87% were seen once. The sequence was obtained from a man younger than 45 who had recovered from COVID-19. The chain uses TRBV7-3 and TRBJ2-3, with 7 bases fitting TRBD2. Sequencing was carried out using PBMCs or T cells enriched from blood (not recorded which). CDR3 in amino acids: CASSLMGGATDTQYF. CDR3 coding DNA: TGTGCCAGCAGCTTAATGGGAGGGGCCACAGATACGCAGTATTTT. The full variable domain, its missing parts supplied by reference TRBV7-3 and TRBJ2-3, is GAGVSQTPSNKVTEKGKYVELRCDPISGHTALYWYRQSLGQGPEFLIYFQGTGAADDSGLPNDRFFAVRPEGSVSTLKIQRTERGDSAVYLCASSLMGGATDTQYFGPGTRLTVL.